This T cell receptor beta chain was captured in a study of glioma-infiltrating T cells after dendritic cell vaccination. Repertoires were generated with immunoSEQ multiplex PCR, while TCRdb's copy carries only in-frame clones and drops some. The table includes 50,000 to 65,000 clones, more than 75% detected once. Time point noted: after dendritic cell vaccination, including at tumor progression/relapse. Germline trimming cut 5 bases from V and 1 base from J; bases unmatched to any gene: 9. The CDR3 length is 17 residues. CDR1 MGHDK and CDR2 SYGVNS come from the germline V gene. The clonotype was recovered from a human donor with glioblastoma. The chain is built from TRBV25-1 and TRBJ2-3; 10 bases fit TRBD1. Sequenced material: blood, taken after dendritic cell vaccination. The CDR3 nucleotides read TGTGCCAGCAGTCCTCCCCGAGGGACAGGGGGCACAGATACGCAGTATTTT. Amino acids: CASSPPRGTGGTDTQYF.